These 25 T cell receptor beta chains originate from one sample sequenced in a study of T-cell reconstitution after alpha-beta-depleted transplantation in children. Researchers prepared the TCRbeta library using unique molecular identifiers, the study reports. TCRdb re-called the PCR reads through MiXCR, storing one row per CDR3 protein. The sample contains hundreds of thousands of distinct CDR3 sequences, 10% to 15% of which appear only once. This material consisted of PBMCs, mostly from graft donor cells, taken 360 days after TCRalphabeta/CD19-depleted stem cell transplant. All receptors come from a male patient between 10 and 17 years old who had a stem cell transplant for acute myeloid leukemia, so the T cells may come from the graft donor.

This clonotype appeared a few times. The chain is built from TRBV4-3 and TRBJ2-7, with 7 nucleotides matching TRBD2. V lost 1 base, J lost 5 bases, and 14 bases stayed unmatched. The CDR3 length is 17 residues. Looked up from germline, CDR1 is LGHNA and CDR2 is YSLEER. The CDR3 sequence: CASSQGVGRGSGHEQYF. CDR3 in DNA: TGCGCCAGCAGCCAAGGAGTCGGTCGCGGGAGTGGCCACGAGCAGTACTTC.

This clonotype has just a few counts. This chain connects TRBV20-1 to TRBJ2-5; D is unresolved. The CDR3 covers 15 residues. Trimming cost V 6 bases and J 0 bases, with 17 bases left between them. Germline V gene lookup returns CDR1 DFQATT and CDR2 SNEGSKA (reference sequence). The CDR3 spells CSAPPQDLYQETQYF. The CDR3 region has the DNA TGCAGTGCCCCGCCTCAGGACCTGTACCAAGAGACCCAGTACTTC.

The sample holds a few counts of this clonotype. The CDR3 here is CASSLARTLDYEQYF. The CDR3 coding sequence is TGCGCCAGCAGCTTGGCCCGGACCCTAGATTACGAGCAGTACTTC. The J gene is TRBJ2-7, the V gene TRBV5-1; D is undetermined. The CDR3 extends over 15 amino acids. The V gene lost 0 bases and the J gene lost 4 bases, with 14 bases spanning the gap. Germline-derived CDR1 and CDR2 are SGHRS and YFSETQ.

This clonotype was seen once. This chain connects TRBV4-3 to TRBJ2-1, with 8 bases matching TRBD2. V lost 0 bases to trimming and J lost 5 bases; unmatched junction nucleotides: 3. The CDR3 is made up of 15 amino acids. CDR1 LGHNA and CDR2 YSLEER come from the germline V gene. The CDR3 sequence: CASSQDLLADNEQFF. The CDR3 region has the DNA TGCGCCAGCAGCCAAGACTTACTAGCGGACAATGAGCAGTTCTTC.

The chain carries TRBV12-3 or TRBV12-4 and TRBJ2-5; D is perhaps TRBD2 (6 bases). The CDR3 is 15 amino acids. V dropped 6 bases and J dropped 4 bases, with 18 bases sitting between them. The CDR3 coding sequence is TGTGCCAGCAGCCAGCTAGCGCCACTAGGAGAGACCCAGTACTTC. Its protein product is CASSQLAPLGETQYF.

The rearrangement links TRBV7-9 to TRBJ2-1, with a weak D call TRBD2 (5 bases). Germline lookup yields CDR1 SEHNR and CDR2 FQNEAQ (reference sequence). This CDR3 has 12 residues. CDR3 in DNA: TGTGTCCTACTAGAATCTGTCAATGAGCAGTTCTTC. As protein: CVLLESVNEQFF.

This clonotype was detected only a few times. CDR3 bases: TGTGCCAGCAGCTTAAACCTAGCGGGTCTTAAAGGGCCTTACAATGAGCAGTTCTTC. Protein product: CASSLNLAGLKGPYNEQFF. The J gene is TRBJ2-1, the V gene TRBV7-8, with TRBD2 identical over 8 bases. V dropped 2 bases and J dropped 4; count of bases not matched to a gene: 16. Germline CDR1 reads SGHVS; CDR2 reads FQNEAQ. The CDR3 is 19 residues long.

The table lists this clonotype with a few counts. The chain has TRBV12-3 or TRBV12-4 and TRBJ2-5; D gene unclear. This CDR3 has 15 amino acids. Trimming cost V 0 bases and J 0 bases, with 8 bases left between them. The CDR3 loop reads CASSLAPTYQETQYF. The CDR3 region has the DNA TGTGCCAGCAGTTTAGCGCCAACATACCAAGAGACCCAGTACTTC.

The V gene is TRBV5-1, the J gene TRBJ2-2; 9 bases match TRBD2. With V trimmed by 5 bases and J by 4 bases, 15 bases remained unmatched. CDR1 is SGHRS, CDR2 YFSETQ, per germline. The CDR3 consists of 18 residues. The CDR3 coding sequence is TGCGCCAGCAGTTACGCCTTAGCGGGAGCGTCGGTCACCGGGGAGCTGTTTTTT. This gives the protein CASSYALAGASVTGELFF.

This clonotype was seen a handful of times. The V gene is TRBV20-1, the J gene TRBJ1-2; TRBD1 is a possible D gene (6 bases). Per the germline V gene, CDR1 is DFQATT and CDR2 is SNEGSKA (reference sequence). This CDR3 comprises 15 residues. With 1 base removed from V and 0 bases from J, the gap between germline ends came to 12 bases. CDR3 bases: TGCAGTGCTAGAGGTCCCGGGGGCGCTAACTATGGCTACACCTTC. This gives the protein CSARGPGGANYGYTF.

The chain combines TRBV28 with TRBJ2-1, with D tentatively TRBD2 (5 bases). In germline, CDR1 is MDHEN, CDR2 SYDVKM. V gave up 6 bases and J gave up 2 bases, with 14 bases separating them. CDR3 size: 15 residues. The CDR3 DNA follows: TGTGCCAGCAGCCAACTAGATGCCACCTACAATGAGCAGTTCTTC. This codes for CASSQLDATYNEQFF.

This clonotype was counted between two and nine times. The rearrangement uses TRBV15 and TRBJ2-4, with D perhaps matching TRBD2 (5 bases). The germline V and J ends were trimmed by 0 bases and 2 bases, with 11 bases remaining between them. From germline, CDR1 is LNHNV and CDR2 YYDKDF (reference sequence). The CDR3 has 16 residues. The CDR3 here is CATSRDGPDSKNIQYF. Written as DNA, the CDR3 is TGTGCCACCAGCAGAGATGGGCCGGACTCCAAAAACATTCAGTACTTC.

This clonotype was counted ten times or more. The chain recombines TRBV5-1 with TRBJ2-1; 11 nucleotides align to TRBD2. The V gene's germline CDR1 is SGHRS and CDR2 YFSETQ. The CDR3 runs to 16 residues. With V trimmed by 4 bases and J by 7 bases, 10 bases remained unmatched. The CDR3 sequence is CASSMGLAVKGNEQFF. As DNA, the CDR3 is TGCGCCAGCAGCATGGGACTAGCGGTAAAGGGGAATGAGCAGTTCTTC.

This clonotype occurred many times. V is TRBV25-1 and J is TRBJ1-1; D perhaps matches TRBD1 (6 bases). Germline CDR1 MGHDK, CDR2 SYGVNS. Trimming shortened V by 2 bases and J by 4 bases, and 8 bases separated the two germline ends. This CDR3 spans 13 amino acids. DNA for the CDR3: TGTGCCAGCAGTGAAGAGGGGGTCACTGAAGCTTTCTTT. Its protein product is CASSEEGVTEAFF.

In its sample, this clonotype was seen a few times. The chain recombines TRBV21-1 with TRBJ2-5; the table assigns TRBD1, which was not confirmed against the DNA. TRBV21-1 is a pseudogene segment. The CDR3 totals 15 residues. The CDR3: CASSKDRGGRETQYF. CDR3 in DNA: TGTGCCAGCAGCAAAGACAGGGGGGGACGCGAGACCCAGTACTTC.

This clonotype was observed at least ten times. The chain carries TRBV28 and TRBJ1-3; possible D gene TRBD1, 6 bases. Germline V lookup: CDR1 MDHEN, CDR2 SYDVKM. This CDR3 spans 15 amino acids. The ends were cut back, 6 bases at V and 2 bases at J, with 14 bases in the middle. CDR3 protein: CASSKRTVAGNTIYF. DNA for the CDR3: TGTGCCAGCAGCAAGAGGACAGTGGCTGGAAACACCATATATTTT.

This sequence joins TRBV18 and TRBJ2-1; D gene ambiguous. This CDR3 is built from 18 residues. Germline CDR1 reads KGHSH; CDR2 reads LQKENI. Trimming cost V 6 bases and J 6 bases, with 27 bases left between them. CDR3 sequence: CASSPSSGAKVAPNEQFF. In DNA form, the CDR3 reads TGTGCCAGCTCCCCCTCAAGTGGAGCGAAAGTAGCCCCCAATGAGCAGTTCTTC. Supplemented by reference TRBV18 and TRBJ2-1, the full variable domain reads NAGVMQNPRHLVRRRGQEARLRCSPMKGHSHVYWYRQLPEEGLKFMVYLQKENIIDESGMPKERFSAEFPKEGPSILRIQQVVRGDSAAYFCASSPSSGAKVAPNEQFFGPGTRLTVL.

This clonotype appeared a few times. CDR3 region: CAWRPTQGTETQYF. In nucleotides, the CDR3 is TGTGCCTGGAGACCAACGCAAGGGACAGAGACCCAGTACTTC. This rearrangement joins TRBV30 to TRBJ2-5; D could derive from TRBD1 or TRBD2 (5 bases each). Trimming stripped 3 bases from V and 4 bases from J, with 15 bases between. CDR1 is GTSNPN and CDR2 is SVGIG in the germline V gene (reference sequence). CDR3 length equals 14 residues.

The rearrangement uses TRBV20-1 and TRBJ2-3; 10 positions agree with TRBD2. The CDR3 sequence is 14 residues long. Germline CDR1 DFQATT, CDR2 SNEGSKA (reference sequence). V lost 5 bases to trimming and J lost 3 bases; unmatched junction nucleotides: 5. For the CDR3, the DNA is TGCAGTGCTGGGCGACTAGCGGGTACAGATACGCAGTATTTT. It is translated as CSAGRLAGTDTQYF.

This clonotype was recorded many times. The chain carries TRBV4-3 and TRBJ2-6; D remains unclear. The germline gives CDR1 LGHNA, CDR2 YSLEER. The CDR3 loop spans 15 amino acids. V lost 4 bases and J 1 base, leaving 8 bases between the germline ends. In DNA, the CDR3 is TGCGCCAGCAGCCTTTTCGTATCTGGGGCCAACGTCCTGACTTTC. It translates to CASSLFVSGANVLTF.

This chain connects TRBV9 to TRBJ2-5; tentative D call: TRBD1 (6 bases). There are 13 residues in the CDR3. CDR1 and CDR2 from the germline V gene are SGDLS and YYNGEE. The V and J ends lost 3 bases and 2 bases respectively, with 8 bases between them. The DNA of the CDR3 is TGTGCCAGCAGCGAAAGGGGGCAAGAGACCCAGTACTTC. Encoded protein: CASSERGQETQYF. The full variable domain, completed using reference TRBV9 and TRBJ2-5, is DSGVTQTPKHLITATGQRVTLRCSPRSGDLSVYWYQQSLDQGLQFLIQYYNGEERAKGNILERFSAQQFPDLHSELNLSSLELGDSALYFCASSERGQETQYFGPGTRLLVL.

This clonotype showed up just a few times. The chain recombines TRBV21-1 with TRBJ2-2; TRBD1 is the table's D call, not checked against the DNA. TRBV21-1 is tagged as a pseudogene. This CDR3 comprises 15 residues. In DNA form, the CDR3 reads TGTGCCAGCAGCCCCCCGACAGGGTTGCCCGGGGAGCTGTTTTTT. Residues: CASSPPTGLPGELFF.

A few counts support this clonotype. The CDR3 sequence: CSVPDRGDLGYLSYNEQFF. DNA for the CDR3: TGCAGCGTTCCCGACAGGGGGGATCTGGGATACCTCTCATACAATGAGCAGTTCTTC. The chain employs TRBV29-1 and TRBJ2-1; 9 bases line up with TRBD1. Germline V gives CDR1 SQVTM, CDR2 ANQGSEA. CDR3 length equals 19 residues. V lost 5 bases, J lost 4 bases, and 21 bases stayed unmatched.

This clonotype was seen repeatedly, ten times or more. The chain couples TRBV4-2 to TRBJ2-7; no clear D gene. CDR1 is LGHNA, CDR2 YNFKEQ, per germline. CDR3 length: 14 amino acids. V dropped 0 bases and J dropped 9 bases, with 15 bases sitting between them. DNA for the CDR3: TGTGCCAGCAGCCAAGAAGTCTTGTCTTTTGGGCAGTACTTC. Translated, it gives CASSQEVLSFGQYF.

The rearrangement links TRBV20-1 to TRBJ1-2, with 7 bases identical to TRBD1. CDR3 length equals 13 residues. The germline gives CDR1 DFQATT, CDR2 SNEGSKA (reference sequence). The DNA for the CDR3 is TGCAGCAAAACGGACCCGGGAGGGGGCGGCTACACCTTC. Amino acids: CSKTDPGGGGYTF.